This TCR beta chain comes out of a study of T cell responses to AZD1222 COVID-19 vaccine. TCRdb's table, derived via immunoSEQ multiplex PCR, lists solely in-frame clones and lacks some. The sample contains about 180,000 clones, around nine tenths of which appear only once. Study-wide points: Spike was spanned by vaccine-associated CD4 TCRs, with dominance at 160-218 and 743-854. Only a handful of AZD1222 recipients tested seropositive at baseline. Receipt of two AZD1222 doses was followed by a rise in Spike-specific TCR breadth and depth. Repertoires in all cases were sampled only once the peak T cell response had passed.

Note on this clone: Its antigen is still unknown.

The CDR3 covers 14 residues. The V end lost 2 bases, the J end lost 5 bases, and 10 bases lay between the germline ends. Germline-derived CDR1 and CDR2 are MNHEY and SMNVEV (reference sequence). The source material was peripheral blood, sampled 28 days after the second AZD1222 dose. V gene TRBV27 combines with J gene TRBJ1-5; D not certain. The TCR comes from an adult who received the AZD1222 COVID-19 vaccine. The CDR3 here is CASSLQLGYQPQHF. In nucleotides, the CDR3 is TGTGCCAGCAGTTTACAGTTGGGCTATCAGCCCCAGCATTTT.